This T cell receptor beta chain was identified during a study of tumor-infiltrating lymphocytes in primary liver carcinoma. Across the whole study: Patients were both men and women, whose ages ran from 30 to 69 years.

Using a constant-region primer together with ProtoScript II reverse transcriptase, TCR beta cDNA was made from approximately 0.55 ug of total RNA. Construction of TCR beta libraries relied on three successive nested multiplex PCR rounds employing slightly modified ARM-PCR. The study ran its first two PCR rounds for nine to ten cycles each, using TRBV1-TRBV30 forward primers and a C-beta reverse primer. TCRdb analysed the multiplex PCR reads with MiXCR anew, one entry per CDR3 protein. Among about 92,000 distinct CDR3 sequences listed, 65% to 70% were seen once. Extraction of RNA together with DNA used about 17-30 mg of unsorted bulk tissue. Subjects presented with primary liver carcinoma managed by surgical resection. In germline, CDR1 is DFQATT, CDR2 SNEGSKA (reference sequence). CDR3 length equals 12 residues. Trimming shortened V by 1 base and J by 3 bases, and 4 bases separated the two germline ends.

The clonotype was recovered from a man aged 40-50 years with primary liver carcinoma and hepatitis B virus infection. Sequenced material: tumor-adjacent normal liver tissue. The chain joins TRBV20-1 to TRBJ1-3, with no clear D. The CDR3 is CSARVGGNTIYF. DNA for the CDR3: TGCAGTGCTAGAGTAGGTGGAAACACCATATATTTT.